These T cell receptor beta chains were read from a single sample in a study of graft-versus-host responses after intestinal transplantation. Data came from immunoSEQ multiplex PCR; TCRdb stores just in-frame clones and leaves some out. The profile covers tens of thousands of clones, with just under 95% appearing a single time and about 0.3% taken by the ten largest. Antigen specificity for these receptors is unknown. The sample was unstimulated CD4+ T cells sorted from spleen or lymph node cells, taken before intestinal transplant. These receptors were collected from a human donor who received an intestinal transplant. CDR3s include the opening cysteine and the closing phenylalanine or tryptophan. D genes are given only for firm matches. Part of the rows lack a size; the others show once, few, many or a class for expanded clones.

d_call: TRBD1
v_call: TRBV6-1
j_call: TRBJ2-3
clone_size: NA
cdr3_nt: TGTGCCAGCAGTGAGACAGGGGGCGACACAGATACGCAGTATTTT
cdr3_aa: CASSETGGDTDTQYF

d_call: NA
v_call: TRBV28
j_call: TRBJ1-1
clone_size: NA
cdr3_nt: TGTGCCAGCGCCGGGCGCTATGAAGCTTTCTTT
cdr3_aa: CASAGRYEAFF

d_call: TRBD1
v_call: TRBV2
j_call: TRBJ2-1
clone_size: NA
cdr3_nt: TGTGCCAGCAGTCGGCAACAGGGGTATGAGCAGTTCTTC
cdr3_aa: CASSRQQGYEQFF

d_call: TRBD2
v_call: TRBV6-1
j_call: TRBJ2-3
clone_size: NA
cdr3_nt: TGTGCCAGCAACCTACTAGCGGGAGCGGGAGATACGCAGTATTTT
cdr3_aa: CASNLLAGAGDTQYF

d_call: NA
v_call: TRBV5-1
j_call: TRBJ1-1
clone_size: NA
cdr3_nt: TGCGCCAGCAGCTTGTCCCTACTCAGGGGAAACACTGAAGCTTTCTTT
cdr3_aa: CASSLSLLRGNTEAFF

d_call: NA
v_call: TRBV19
j_call: TRBJ1-5
clone_size: NA
cdr3_nt: TGTGCCAGTAGTTCATACTTTAATAGCAATCAGCCCCAGCATTTT
cdr3_aa: CASSSYFNSNQPQHF

d_call: NA
v_call: TRBV5-4
j_call: TRBJ1-1
clone_size: once
cdr3_nt: TGTGCCAGCAGCGGAAGAGACAGGAACACTGAAGCTTTCTTT
cdr3_aa: CASSGRDRNTEAFF

d_call: NA
v_call: TRBV2
j_call: TRBJ2-1
clone_size: NA
cdr3_nt: TGTGCCAGCAGTGAATTGGCGAGCTCCTACAATGAGCAGTTCTTC
cdr3_aa: CASSELASSYNEQFF

d_call: NA
v_call: TRBV6-1
j_call: TRBJ1-1
clone_size: NA
cdr3_nt: TGTGCCAGCAGTAATAATCAGGGCTCTGAAGCTTTCTTT
cdr3_aa: CASSNNQGSEAFF

d_call: TRBD1
v_call: TRBV5-5
j_call: TRBJ2-2
clone_size: NA
cdr3_nt: TGTGCCAGCAGCCCGATGAGGACAGGCAACACCGGGGAGCTGTTTTTT
cdr3_aa: CASSPMRTGNTGELFF

d_call: NA
v_call: TRBV6-6
j_call: TRBJ2-7
clone_size: NA
cdr3_nt: TGTGCCAGCAGGGAACGTCCCGGGGAGCAGTACTTC
cdr3_aa: CASRERPGEQYF

d_call: TRBD2
v_call: TRBV19
j_call: TRBJ2-3
clone_size: NA
cdr3_nt: TGTGCCAGTAGTTTATTGACTAGCGGGAGCAGCACAGATACGCAGTATTTT
cdr3_aa: CASSLLTSGSSTDTQYF

d_call: TRBD2
v_call: TRBV6-4
j_call: TRBJ2-1
clone_size: NA
cdr3_nt: TGTGCCAGCAGTTGGCTAGCGGGAAGTGGCAATGAGCAGTTCTTC
cdr3_aa: CASSWLAGSGNEQFF

d_call: NA
v_call: TRBV25-1
j_call: TRBJ1-2
clone_size: once
cdr3_nt: TGTGCCAGCAGTGAATCCTATGGCTACACCTTC
cdr3_aa: CASSESYGYTF

d_call: NA
v_call: TRBV5-4
j_call: TRBJ1-2
clone_size: NA
cdr3_nt: TGTGCCAGCAGCCTCTGGGGGGGCGGCTATGGCTACACCTTC
cdr3_aa: CASSLWGGGYGYTF

d_call: NA
v_call: TRBV30
j_call: TRBJ1-1
clone_size: NA
cdr3_nt: TGTGCCTGGAGTAAACAGGGATGGACTGAAGCTTTCTTT
cdr3_aa: CAWSKQGWTEAFF

d_call: NA
v_call: TRBV7-9
j_call: TRBJ2-7
clone_size: NA
cdr3_nt: TGTGCCAGCAGCTTAGTAGTCGGGACGGGGAACTACGAGCAGTACTTC
cdr3_aa: CASSLVVGTGNYEQYF

d_call: NA
v_call: TRBV19
j_call: TRBJ1-2
clone_size: NA
cdr3_nt: TGTGCCAGTAGCCCGGATGCTACTAACTATGGCTACACCTTC
cdr3_aa: CASSPDATNYGYTF

d_call: NA
v_call: TRBV2
j_call: TRBJ2-2
clone_size: NA
cdr3_nt: TGTGCCAGCAGGGAACTAGCAAACACCGGGGAGCTGTTTTTT
cdr3_aa: CASRELANTGELFF

d_call: TRBD1
v_call: TRBV7-2
j_call: TRBJ1-2
clone_size: NA
cdr3_nt: TGTGCCAGCAGCCCTTCTAGGACAGGGATTGGCTACACCTTC
cdr3_aa: CASSPSRTGIGYTF

d_call: TRBD1
v_call: TRBV5-1
j_call: TRBJ1-1
clone_size: NA
cdr3_nt: TGCGCCAGCAGGTCAGGGACAGGGACTGAAGCTTTCTTT
cdr3_aa: CASRSGTGTEAFF

d_call: NA
v_call: TRBV9
j_call: TRBJ2-2
clone_size: NA
cdr3_nt: TGTGCCAGCAGCGTAGTGTCAGGGGGGTTTAGCACCGGGGAGCTGTTTTTT
cdr3_aa: CASSVVSGGFSTGELFF

d_call: NA
v_call: TRBV6-5
j_call: TRBJ1-3
clone_size: NA
cdr3_nt: TGTGCCAGCAAAGTCCGCTCTGGAAACACCATATATTTT
cdr3_aa: CASKVRSGNTIYF

d_call: NA
v_call: TRBV5-8
j_call: TRBJ1-2
clone_size: NA
cdr3_nt: TGTGCCAGCAGTTACCCTCTGTGGAGGGCTTTATCTGGCTACACCTTC
cdr3_aa: CASSYPLWRALSGYTF